This T cell receptor beta chain is from a study of neurological immune-mediated disorders. This clonotype was counted at least ten times. 5'RACE employing 10-nucleotide random UMIs yielded the cDNA. MiXCR was run by TCRdb on the 5' RACE reads, yielding one entry per CDR3 protein. The sample lists around 48,000 distinct CDR3 sequences, approximately 10% seen once, with roughly 20% in the top ten. Unsorted libraries were prepared from 2 million PBMCs held at -80 C. The V end was cut by 7 bases, the J end by 3 bases, with 13 bases between. There are 12 residues in the CDR3. CDR1 and CDR2 (germline): SQVTM, ANQGSEA.

The J gene is TRBJ2-7, the V gene TRBV29-1; a weak D match, TRBD1 (6 bases). The sequence came from a woman between 40 and 50 years old with HTLV-1-associated myelopathy (HAM/TSP). The specimen was PBMCs. In DNA form, the CDR3 reads TGCAGCGCCAGCACAGGGATCTACGAGCAGTACTTC. Its translation is CSASTGIYEQYF.